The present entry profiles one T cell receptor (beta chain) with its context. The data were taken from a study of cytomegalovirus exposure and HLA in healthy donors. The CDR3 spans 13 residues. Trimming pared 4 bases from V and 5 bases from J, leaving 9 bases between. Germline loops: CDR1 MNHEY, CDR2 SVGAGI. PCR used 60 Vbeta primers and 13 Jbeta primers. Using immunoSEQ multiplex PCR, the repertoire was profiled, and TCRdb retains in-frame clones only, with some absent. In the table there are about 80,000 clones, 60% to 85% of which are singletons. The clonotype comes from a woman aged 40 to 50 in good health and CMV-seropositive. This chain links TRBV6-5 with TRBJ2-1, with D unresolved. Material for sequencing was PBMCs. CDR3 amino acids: CASSLSPDNEQFF. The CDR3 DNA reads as TGTGCCAGCAGTTTGTCCCCTGACAATGAGCAGTTCTTC.